The entry below gives a single T cell receptor beta chain sequence along with its context. The germline CDR1 and CDR2 sequences are SGHRS and YFSETQ. CDR3 length equals 14 residues. Between the trimmed V and J ends, which lost 0 bases and 4 bases, there was a span of 7 bases. This record belongs to a study of control samples from healthy donors and cancer patients. Generated by immunoSEQ multiplex PCR, the TCRdb table keeps only in-frame clones and is missing some. The sample yields approximately 90,000 clones, about 84% seen once. The receptor was isolated from a woman in her 40s in good health. The specimen sequenced was blood. The J gene is TRBJ2-2, the V gene TRBV5-1; TRBD2 is a possible D gene (5 bases). CDR3 region: CASSLVEGTGELFF. The CDR3 region has the DNA TGCGCCAGCAGCTTGGTAGAGGGCACCGGGGAGCTGTTTTTT.